One and the same sample provided the 18 T cell receptor beta chains below, sequenced in a study of T cell responses to AZD1222 COVID-19 vaccine (dated by TCRdb to the early 2020s). Reading the label with the study, this specimen's time point is: baseline before first vaccination. To prepare the library, the immunoSEQ multiplex PCR assay was applied. TCRdb took over this immuneACCESS table, retaining in-frame rearrangements with V and J assigned. Such tables are incomplete; in checked studies, under half of the missing clones stem from an unresolved V gene, and the remainder is unexplained. The sample profile shows more than 250,000 clones; about 92% of them were found once. The ten largest make up roughly 0.6% of the sample. This sample comprised peripheral blood, obtained on day 0 of AZD1222 vaccination. The receptors originated from an adult in good health.

V is TRBV19 and J is TRBJ2-3; TRBD1 might be the D (5 bases). The CDR3 has 14 amino acids. Per the germline V gene, CDR1 is LNHDA and CDR2 is SQIVND (reference sequence). Trimming cost V 0 bases and J 13 bases, with 17 bases left between them. The CDR3 nucleotides read TGTGCCAGTAGTATAGATTTTAGAACAGGTGGGGAGTATTTT. Its protein product is CASSIDFRTGGEYF.

The CDR3 protein is CASSPARETQYF. CDR3 coding DNA: TGCGCCAGCAGCCCGGCGCGGGAGACCCAGTACTTC. V gene TRBV5-1 combines with J gene TRBJ2-5; no clear D gene. The V end was cut by 4 bases, the J end by 5 bases, with 9 bases between. The CDR3 runs 12 residues. From germline, CDR1 is SGHRS and CDR2 YFSETQ.

A few counts support this clone. The chain joins TRBV28 to TRBJ2-1, with D possibly being TRBD2 (6 bases). Germline assignment: CDR1 MDHEN and CDR2 SYDVKM. Trimming pared 6 bases from V and 11 bases from J, leaving 20 bases between. The CDR3 sequence is 14 residues long. This CDR3 is CASSAPGALGKQFF. The DNA for the CDR3 is TGTGCCAGCAGCGCACCGGGAGCCCTGGGGAAGCAGTTCTTC.

V is TRBV10-3 and J is TRBJ2-1; no definite D call. The germline V and J ends were trimmed by 0 bases and 0 bases, with 6 bases remaining between them. CDR1 is ENHRY, CDR2 SYGVKD, per germline. This CDR3 is built from 15 residues. This CDR3 is CAISESQSSYNEQFF. In nucleotides, the CDR3 is TGTGCCATCAGTGAGTCCCAGAGCTCCTACAATGAGCAGTTCTTC.

The chain is built from TRBV7-9 and TRBJ1-5, with D perhaps matching TRBD1 (5 bases). Looked up from germline, CDR1 is SEHNR and CDR2 is FQNEAQ (reference sequence). The germline V and J ends were trimmed by 0 bases and 5 bases, with 11 bases remaining between them. This CDR3 comprises 15 residues. The CDR3 is CASSLAGDRHQPQHF. The CDR3 bases are TGTGCCAGCAGCTTAGCGGGGGACCGGCATCAGCCCCAGCATTTT.

The J gene is TRBJ2-7, the V gene TRBV6-5, with D possibly TRBD1 on 5 matching bases. The length of the CDR3 is 11 residues. V lost 6 bases to trimming and J lost 4 bases, with 7 bases between them. Germline CDR1 is MNHEY and CDR2 is SVGAGI. This CDR3 reads CASRTEYEQYF. CDR3 bases: TGTGCCAGCAGGACAGAATACGAGCAGTACTTC.

The rearrangement uses TRBV7-9 and TRBJ2-1; D is undetermined. V lost 6 bases and J 6 bases, leaving 18 bases between the germline ends. Germline CDR1 is SEHNR and CDR2 is FQNEAQ (reference sequence). The CDR3 is 15 amino acids. Here the CDR3 reads CASSPFRGPRNEQFF. CDR3 DNA: TGTGCCAGCAGTCCATTCCGAGGCCCTCGCAATGAGCAGTTCTTC.

The chain has TRBV10-3 and TRBJ1-2; possibly TRBD1 for D (6 bases). V was cut by 5 bases and J by 3 bases, with 16 bases left in between. The CDR3 has 15 amino acids. From germline, CDR1 is ENHRY and CDR2 SYGVKD. Written as DNA, the CDR3 is TGTGCCATCAGTACCACCGGGACACAGGACTATGGCTACACCTTC. Amino acids: CAISTTGTQDYGYTF.

CDR3 sequence: CASSPTSNTEAFF. The CDR3 nucleotides are TGTGCCAGCAGCCCGACGTCGAACACTGAAGCTTTCTTT. V usage is TRBV7-3 and J usage is TRBJ1-1, with unresolved D. CDR3 length: 13 residues. Germline V gives CDR1 SGHTA, CDR2 FQGTGA. The germline V and J ends were trimmed by 5 bases and 1 base, with 8 bases remaining between them.

V is TRBV18 and J is TRBJ2-5, with D unresolved. The CDR3 contains 13 residues. The germline V gene has CDR1 KGHSH and CDR2 LQKENI. Trimming cost V 3 bases and J 5 bases, with 10 bases left between them. The CDR3 sequence is CASSPLPLETQYF. CDR3 in DNA: TGTGCCAGCTCACCTTTGCCCCTGGAGACCCAGTACTTC.

The V gene is TRBV19, the J gene TRBJ2-1; D possibly corresponds to TRBD2 (6 bases). CDR1 and CDR2 (germline): LNHDA, SQIVND (reference sequence). V was clipped by 1 base and J by 5 bases, with 15 bases between them. The CDR3 length is 16 residues. The chain's CDR3 is CASSIVEGLANNEQFF. The CDR3 DNA reads as TGTGCCAGTAGTATAGTGGAGGGACTGGCAAACAATGAGCAGTTCTTC.

The chain combines TRBV3-1 (or the pseudogene TRBV3-2) with TRBJ1-4; 7 bases agree with TRBD1. Germline V gene lookup returns CDR1 LGHDT and CDR2 YNNKEL (reference sequence). This CDR3 spans 16 amino acids. Unmatched junction bases numbered 12, after V lost 3 bases and J lost 8 bases. The CDR3 loop is CASSQYDRVVGEKLFF. The DNA for the CDR3 is TGTGCCAGCAGCCAGTACGACAGGGTTGTAGGAGAAAAACTGTTTTTT.

The CDR3 region is CASSLRIGQAFF. The CDR3 DNA reads TGTGCCAGCAGCCTCCGAATTGGGCAGGCTTTCTTT. The chain has TRBV14 and TRBJ1-1; no clear D gene. V was pared by 4 bases and J by 11 bases, with 14 bases between. CDR1 is SGHDN and CDR2 is FVKESK in the germline V gene. The CDR3 loop spans 12 amino acids.

This clone was detected only once. The V call is TRBV7-2, the J call TRBJ2-5, with D possibly TRBD1 on 5 matching bases. V was pared by 2 bases and J by 4 bases, with 11 bases between. Looked up from germline, CDR1 is SGHTA and CDR2 is FQGNSA. This CDR3 is built from 14 residues. CDR3 coding DNA: TGTGCCAGCAGCTTACGGCGGCAGGGAGAGACCCAGTACTTC. It encodes CASSLRRQGETQYF. Together with reference TRBV7-2 and TRBJ2-5, the CDR3 gives the full variable domain: GAGVSQSPSNKVTEKGKDVELRCDPISGHTALYWYRQSLGQGLEFLIYFQGNSAPDKSGLPSDRFSAERTGGSVSTLTIQRTQQEDSAVYLCASSLRRQGETQYFGPGTRLLVL.

This clone was observed once. The chain has TRBV10-2 and TRBJ1-5; TRBD1 might be the D (5 bases). V was shortened by 8 bases and J by 4 bases, with 24 bases between the two germline ends. The V gene's germline CDR1 is WSHSY and CDR2 SAAADI. The CDR3 runs to 17 residues. The CDR3 protein is CASGVVGGGQSNQPQHF. The DNA for the CDR3 is TGCGCCAGCGGGGTGGTCGGGGGAGGGCAGTCGAATCAGCCCCAGCATTTT.

The chain couples TRBV5-4 to TRBJ2-7; D call uncertain. Germline loops: CDR1 SGHNT, CDR2 YYREEE (reference sequence). V dropped 0 bases and J dropped 2 bases, with 12 bases sitting between them. CDR3 length: 15 amino acids. In DNA, the CDR3 is TGTGCCAGCAGCTTGGCGGGCACTACCCCCTACGAGCAGTACTTC. Its translation is CASSLAGTTPYEQYF.

The V gene is TRBV4-1, the J gene TRBJ1-3; D is uncertain. The CDR3 is made up of 17 amino acids. Trimming pared 1 base from V and 1 base from J, leaving 14 bases between. Germline lookup yields CDR1 MGHRA and CDR2 YSYEKL. In DNA, the CDR3 is TGCGCCAGCAGCCAAGGGTGGGGTGAGGGTTCTGGAAACACCATATATTTT. This translates into CASSQGWGEGSGNTIYF.

The J gene is TRBJ2-7, the V gene TRBV7-8, with unresolved D. Germline CDR1 is SGHVS and CDR2 is FQNEAQ. V was pared by 5 bases and J by 0 bases, with 2 bases between. The length of the CDR3 is 11 residues. The CDR3 nucleotides read TGTGCCAGCAGCCCCTCCTACGAGCAGTACTTC. Protein: CASSPSYEQYF.